These T cell receptor beta chains were read from a single sample in a study of shared clonotypes between healthy human individuals. Assay: immunoSEQ multiplex PCR; the TCRdb copy retains only in-frame clones and omits some. Of roughly 2.6 million clones in the sample, 85% to 95% were seen once. Input material: naive CD4+ T cells sorted from blood. The receptors here all came from a man younger than 35 in good health. Each CDR3 is given with its conserved first and last residue. A D gene is named only where the DNA matches it firmly.

j_call v_call d_call cdr3_nt cdr3_aa
TRBJ2-3 TRBV7-2 NA TGTGCCAGCAGCTTGCCTACTAGCAGCACAGATACGCAGTATTTT CASSLPTSSTDTQYF
TRBJ2-5 TRBV7-6 TRBD1 TGTGCCAGCAGCATCGGGACAGTACAAGAGACCCAGTACTTC CASSIGTVQETQYF
TRBJ1-1 TRBV25-1 NA TGTGCCAGCAGTACAAACCAGGGTCTTGAAGCTTTCTTT CASSTNQGLEAFF
TRBJ1-1 TRBV28 TRBD1 TGTGCCAGCAGTTTCAACAGGGGGACGGACACTGAAGCTTTCTTT CASSFNRGTDTEAFF
TRBJ1-1 TRBV6-5 NA TGTGCCAGCAGTTACCCCAGGGGTGTGAACACTGAAGCTTTCTTT CASSYPRGVNTEAFF
TRBJ1-5 TRBV18 NA TGTGCCAGCTCACCTGGGCTTAGCAATCAGCCCCAGCATTTT CASSPGLSNQPQHF
TRBJ2-2 TRBV7-8 TRBD1 TGTGCCAGCAGCCCCGCCCCCCTTTCAGGGGGAAGGAGCGGGGAGCTGTTTTTT CASSPAPLSGGRSGELFF
TRBJ2-5 TRBV7-8 NA TGTGCCAGCGGGGAGGATCCATCGGAGACCCAGTACTTC CASGEDPSETQYF
TRBJ1-1 TRBV5-1 NA TGCGCCAGCAGCTTGGCTCCCCGGAGCACTGAAGCTTTCTTT CASSLAPRSTEAFF
TRBJ1-6 TRBV5-1 NA TGCGCCAGCACCCACTTGACAGGCTTGCCTAATTCACCCCTCCACTTT CASTHLTGLPNSPLHF
TRBJ2-6 TRBV4-3 NA TGCGCCAGCAGCCAAGATCCGGGGGCGGCTGGGGCCAACGTCCTGACTTTC CASSQDPGAAGANVLTF
TRBJ2-3 TRBV10-1 NA TGCGCCAGCAGTGAGTCGTTGAGGGATACGCAGTATTTT CASSESLRDTQYF
TRBJ1-2 TRBV21-1 NA TGTGCCAGCAGCAACACGACCAGAAACTATGGCTACACCTTC CASSNTTRNYGYTF
TRBJ1-5 TRBV30 NA TGTGCCTGGAACGCTGTTGGGGGTGGCAATCAGCCCCAGCATTTT CAWNAVGGGNQPQHF
TRBJ1-2 TRBV28 NA TGTGCCAGCAGTTTGCGGGATAACTATGGCTACACCTTC CASSLRDNYGYTF
TRBJ2-3 TRBV6-5 TRBD2 TGTGCCAGCAGGAGACTAGCGGGAGCCACAGATACGCAGTATTTT CASRRLAGATDTQYF
TRBJ2-5 TRBV7-9 TRBD2 TGTGCCAGCAGCTCGGGGGGAAGCGGGAGCAGAGAGACCCAGTACTTC CASSSGGSGSRETQYF
TRBJ2-2 TRBV5-1 NA TGCGCCAGCAGCTTGGATTCGGCAAACACCGGGGAGCTGTTTTTT CASSLDSANTGELFF
TRBJ2-5 TRBV6-1 NA TGTGCCAGCAGTGAAGGAGGGGGAGAGTACTTC CASSEGGGEYF
TRBJ1-2 TRBV6-5 NA TGTGCCAGCAGTTACTCCACCCCCGGGGGCAATTATGGCTACACCTTC CASSYSTPGGNYGYTF
TRBJ2-7 TRBV11-2 NA TGTGCCAGCAGCCGAACACTAAACGCCCGCCCCTACGAGCAGTACTTC CASSRTLNARPYEQYF
TRBJ2-5 TRBV2 NA TGTGCCAGCGGTCAGGGGGAGACCCAGTACTTC CASGQGETQYF
TRBJ2-7 TRBV18 NA TGTGCCAGCTCACCAGGGGCAGTACGTTCCTACGAGCAGTACTTC CASSPGAVRSYEQYF
TRBJ2-7 TRBV11-2 NA TGTGCCAGCAGCGCCCCGGGCCCAGCGCGCAAAAACGAGCAGTACTTC CASSAPGPARKNEQYF
TRBJ2-1 TRBV19 TRBD2 TGTGCCAGTAGTGAATGGACTAGCGGCTACAATGAGCAGTTCTTC CASSEWTSGYNEQFF
TRBJ1-2 TRBV19 TRBD1 TGTGCCAGTAGAGGTCAAGGACAGGGGTACTATGGCTACACCTTC CASRGQGQGYYGYTF
TRBJ2-5 TRBV10-3 TRBD2 TGTGCCATTAGGGGGGTAGCGGGAGAGGGGACCCAGTACTTC CAIRGVAGEGTQYF
TRBJ2-7 TRBV10-1 TRBD2 TGCGCCAGCAGCGAGAACTCGGGGCGGGAGCGCGAGCAGTACTTC CASSENSGREREQYF
TRBJ1-1 TRBV15 NA TGTGCCACGCAGACGGATGTTATGAACACTGAAGCTTTCTTT CATQTDVMNTEAFF
TRBJ1-1 TRBV9 NA TGTGCCAGCAGCGTAGGCACAGGATCGAACACTGAAGCTTTCTTT CASSVGTGSNTEAFF
TRBJ2-1 TRBV4-1 NA TGCGCCAGCAGCCAGCCGGGACGGCAGTTGGGTGAGCAGTTCTTC CASSQPGRQLGEQFF
TRBJ2-5 TRBV10-3 NA TGTGCCATCAGTGAAGGTAGTGAGACCCAGTACTTC CAISEGSETQYF
TRBJ1-3 TRBV10-1 NA TGCGCCAGCAGTGGTAGCTCTGGAAACACCATATATTTT CASSGSSGNTIYF
TRBJ1-5 TRBV2 NA TGTGCCAGCATGGCAGGCGTGAATCAGCCCCAGCATTTT CASMAGVNQPQHF
TRBJ2-6 TRBV2 NA TGTGCCAGCAGTGAAGGCCACTCTGGGGCCAACGTCCTGACTTTC CASSEGHSGANVLTF